The clone carrying this TCR beta chain was detected only a few times. Its antigen is as yet unknown. This specimen comes from a study of T cells after yellow fever vaccination. General observations from the study: After the booster, about 95% of CD4 and 75% to 90% of CD8 primary-response clones were re-detected.

The germline V gene has CDR1 MNHEY and CDR2 SVGAGI. The CDR3 is 13 residues long. The V and J ends lost 0 bases and 4 bases respectively, with 4 bases between them. Generation of TCR cDNA used 5'RACE template switching (which added a universal primer site and UMIs). MiXCR, applied by TCRdb to the 5' RACE reads, yields one record per CDR3 protein. The sample contains about 230,000 distinct CDR3 sequences, 6.7% of which appear only once. This receptor was identified in a man between 25 and 39 years old who received the YFV17D yellow fever vaccine. The V and J genes are TRBV6-5 and TRBJ1-5; D unclear. Material: CD4+ T cells sorted from PBMCs, obtained on the day of the yellow fever booster vaccination. CDR3 sequence (DNA): TGTGCCAGCAGTTACTCTTGGAATCAGCCCCAGCATTTT. This sequence encodes CASSYSWNQPQHF.